This T cell receptor (beta chain) stems from a study of T cells in tumors after PD-1 blockade. Study details: On average, peripheral blood gave about 110,000 TCR templates and 37,000 or so unique clonotypes.

Here immunoSEQ multiplex PCR was the method, and the copy in TCRdb shows in-frame clones only, minus some. The data show fewer than 35,000 clones, roughly 78% seen once. Trimming cost V 2 bases and J 2 bases, with 6 bases left between them. Looked up from germline, CDR1 is SGHRS and CDR2 is YFSETQ. The CDR3 consists of 13 residues. The clonotype was recovered from a human donor with basal cell carcinoma. The chain is built from TRBV5-1 and TRBJ2-3; no firm D call. Sample: PBMCs, taken before anti-PD-1 treatment. The CDR3 nucleotides are TGCGCCAGCAGCTTAACCATCACAGATACGCAGTATTTT. As protein: CASSLTITDTQYF. Together with reference TRBV5-1 and TRBJ2-3, the CDR3 gives the full variable domain: KAGVTQTPRYLIKTRGQQVTLSCSPISGHRSVSWYQQTPGQGLQFLFEYFSETQRNKGNFPGRFSGRQFSNSRSEMNVSTLELGDSALYLCASSLTITDTQYFGPGTRLTVL.